Each of the 25 T cell receptor beta chains below was sequenced from the same sample in a study of CD8+CD57+ T cells in acquired aplastic anemia (dated by TCRdb to about 2018). Sequenced on an Illumina HiSeq 2000. Genomic DNA was used as template for profiling of TCR beta VDJ combinations and CDR3 sequences. TCRdb redid the processing of the public reads, applying fastp at Q25 and MiXCR, and retained in-frame beta chains. Each CDR3 protein gets just one entry, which takes the most common genes and DNA from the rows behind it. In this sample the table shows about 40,000 distinct CDR3 sequences, approximately 63% of which occur a single time. The biggest ten clones account for about 60% of the sample. Flow cytometry had shown CD8+CD57+ cell expansion in the patients selected for sequencing. The sequenced sample consisted of sorted CD4+, CD8+, or CD8+CD57+ T cells (not recorded which) from PBMCs. The receptors shown here come from a human donor with aplastic anemia.

The gene calls are TRBV24-1 and TRBJ2-3; no firm D call. There are 14 residues in the CDR3. V was trimmed by 3 bases and J by 3 bases, leaving 9 bases between them. CDR1 KGHDR and CDR2 SFDVKD come from the germline V gene. The CDR3 protein is CATSDAARTDTQYF. The CDR3 DNA follows: TGTGCCACCAGTGATGCTGCCCGAACAGATACGCAGTATTTT.

The chain links TRBV12-3 or TRBV12-4 to TRBJ2-7; D unresolved. V lost 6 bases, J lost 1 base, and 13 bases lay in between. The CDR3 runs to 14 residues. CDR3 sequence: CASSPSPGSYEQYF. The DNA for the CDR3 is TGTGCCAGCAGCCCCAGCCCAGGATCCTACGAGCAGTACTTC.

The rearrangement uses TRBV20-1 and TRBJ2-1, with D possibly TRBD1 on 6 matching bases. Per the germline V gene, CDR1 is DFQATT and CDR2 is SNEGSKA (reference sequence). The CDR3 length is 13 residues. The V end was cut by 2 bases, the J end by 4 bases, with 9 bases between. The CDR3 sequence: CSARSQGYNEQFF. The CDR3 nucleotides read TGCAGTGCTAGATCGCAGGGGTACAATGAGCAGTTCTTC.

On this clonotype: It may be a read error: a sequence one base away is much more abundant. V usage is TRBV12-3 or TRBV12-4 and J usage is TRBJ2-1; D is undetermined. The V end lost 5 bases, the J end lost 5 bases, and 22 bases lay between the germline ends. The CDR3 covers 17 residues. The CDR3 loop reads CASSVRRPPIRDNEQFF. CDR3 coding DNA: TGTGCCAGCAGTGTCAGGCGACCGCCGATAAGAGACAATGAGCAGTTCTTC.

The gene calls are TRBV24-1 and TRBJ2-3, with TRBD2 as a possible D gene (5 bases). With 4 bases removed from V and 2 bases from J, the gap between germline ends came to 6 bases. In germline, CDR1 is KGHDR, CDR2 SFDVKD. This CDR3 comprises 13 residues. The CDR3 region has the DNA TGTGCCACCAGTGAGGAGGCCACAGATACGCAGTATTTT. Encoded protein: CATSEEATDTQYF.

This rearrangement joins TRBV7-2 to TRBJ2-7; D might be TRBD2 (5 bases). Trimming stripped 1 base from V and 5 bases from J, with 12 bases between. The CDR3 is made up of 14 amino acids. Germline V CDR1 and CDR2: SGHTA, FQGNSA. In nucleotides, the CDR3 is TGTGCCAGCAGCTTAGTCAAGGGAGTTCACGAGCAGTACTTC. Protein product: CASSLVKGVHEQYF.

This clonotype was seen ten or more times. The rearrangement links TRBV3-1 to TRBJ1-1, with D perhaps TRBD1 (5 bases). Between the trimmed V and J ends, which lost 4 bases and 4 bases, there was a span of 13 bases. The germline V gene encodes CDR1 LGHDT and CDR2 YNNKEL (reference sequence). The CDR3 sequence is 14 residues long. The CDR3 DNA reads TGTGCCAGCAGCCGTACGGGGCGGGGCACTGAAGCTTTCTTT. Translated, it gives CASSRTGRGTEAFF.

This clonotype has just a few counts. The chain joins TRBV6-2 or TRBV6-3 to TRBJ2-7; tentatively, D is TRBD1 or TRBD2 (5 bases each). This CDR3 contains 19 residues. Germline lookup yields CDR1 MNHEY and CDR2 SVGEGT. V gave up 5 bases and J gave up 6 bases, with 32 bases separating them. The CDR3 protein is CASSNLPGEMQGLSFEQYF. As DNA, the CDR3 is TGTGCCAGCAGTAACCTCCCCGGGGAAATGCAGGGCCTGAGTTTCGAGCAGTACTTC.

There are a few counts of this clonotype. The rearrangement uses TRBV19 and TRBJ2-6, with D hard to call. Germline values: CDR1 LNHDA, CDR2 SQIVND (reference sequence). V lost 1 base to trimming and J lost 0 bases, with 4 bases between them. There are 15 residues in the CDR3. CDR3 sequence: CASSIVISGANVLTF. The CDR3 region has the DNA TGTGCCAGTAGTATAGTTATCTCTGGGGCCAACGTCCTGACTTTC. Full variable domain (rest looked up from reference TRBV19 and TRBJ2-6): DGGITQSPKYLFRKEGQNVTLSCEQNLNHDAMYWYRQDPGQGLRLIYYSQIVNDFQKGDIAEGYSVSREKKESFPLTVTSAQKNPTAFYLCASSIVISGANVLTFGAGSRLTVL.

In its sample, this clonotype was seen many times. This chain joins TRBV7-6 and TRBJ1-2, with D possibly being TRBD1 (6 bases). The germline V and J ends were trimmed by 4 bases and 4 bases, with 19 bases remaining between them. This CDR3 contains 16 residues. CDR1 SGHVS and CDR2 FNYEAQ come from the germline V gene. Here the CDR3 reads CASSSGGLEGGYGYTF. The CDR3, as DNA: TGTGCCAGCAGCTCCGGGGGACTCGAAGGGGGCTATGGCTACACCTTC.

This chain joins TRBV10-3 and TRBJ2-7; no reliable D call. CDR1 is ENHRY and CDR2 is SYGVKD in the germline V gene. Trimming removed 1 base from V and 6 bases from J, with 4 bases in between. CDR3 length: 11 residues. The CDR3 sequence is CAISEFAEQYF. The CDR3 DNA is TGTGCCATCAGTGAGTTTGCCGAGCAGTACTTC.

V is TRBV19 and J is TRBJ1-6; 7 bases map to TRBD1. Trimming removed 4 bases from V and 3 bases from J; junction bases left unmatched: 9. The CDR3 runs 17 residues. Germline-derived CDR1 and CDR2 are LNHDA and SQIVND (reference sequence). CDR3 coding DNA: TGTGCCAGTAGTAGGAGGGACAGCTTCGACTATAATTCACCCCTCCACTTT. It encodes CASSRRDSFDYNSPLHF.

The chain has TRBV10-2 and TRBJ1-6, with a possible D match to TRBD1 (5 bases). The germline V gene encodes CDR1 WSHSY and CDR2 SAAADI. Trimming left V 4 bases short and J 3 bases short, with 10 bases between. There are 15 residues in the CDR3. The CDR3 sequence is CASSGGDGYNSPLHF. Written as DNA, the CDR3 is TGCGCCAGCAGTGGAGGGGACGGCTATAATTCACCCCTCCACTTT.

The J gene is TRBJ2-4, the V gene TRBV25-1, with TRBD1 matching 7 bases. CDR1 and CDR2 from the germline V gene are MGHDK and SYGVNS. V shed 5 bases, J shed 5 bases, and the junction held 6 bases outside the gene matches. The CDR3 consists of 14 residues. CDR3 region: CASSPRQGQNIQYF. CDR3 bases: TGTGCCAGCAGTCCCAGACAGGGCCAAAACATTCAGTACTTC.

This clonotype was counted a few times. The CDR3 bases are TGTGCCAGCAGCTCGATCGTGGACAGGGGCCAGCAACGCCCCACCTTC. Translation: CASSSIVDRGQQRPTF. V is TRBV5-5 and J is TRBJ1-2; TRBD1 matches at 9 bases. The V and J ends lost 3 bases and 13 bases, in that order; junction bases with no gene match: 19. Germline loops: CDR1 SGHKS, CDR2 YYEKEE (reference sequence). This CDR3 contains 16 residues.

The gene calls are TRBV28 and TRBJ2-1, with D possibly matching TRBD1 (6 bases). The CDR3 consists of 12 residues. Germline V lookup: CDR1 MDHEN, CDR2 SYDVKM. The V end was cut by 8 bases, the J end by 5 bases, with 10 bases between. CDR3 sequence: CASGQGNNEQFF. The DNA of the CDR3 is TGTGCCAGCGGGCAGGGGAACAATGAGCAGTTCTTC.

This clonotype was picked up a small number of times. The chain combines TRBV15 with TRBJ1-2; a weak D match, TRBD1 (5 bases). Germline lookup yields CDR1 LNHNV and CDR2 YYDKDF (reference sequence). V lost 6 bases and J lost 6, with 11 bases in between. CDR3 length: 12 amino acids. CDR3 sequence (DNA): TGTGCCACCAGAGGGGAGGGTGATGGCTACACCTTC. Encoded protein: CATRGEGDGYTF.

Details on this clonotype: A read error is likely, as this CDR3 ends without the conserved phenylalanine or tryptophan. The chain uses TRBV7-2 and TRBJ2-7; weak D call: TRBD1 (6 bases). Between the trimmed V and J ends, which lost 5 bases and 5 bases, there was a span of 25 bases. Germline CDR1 SGHTA, CDR2 FQGNSA. There are 17 residues in the CDR3. The chain's CDR3 is CASSPPHIAGQFDEQYL. The CDR3 region has the DNA TGTGCCAGCAGCCCGCCTCATATCGCCGGACAGTTCGACGAGCAGTACCTC.

The chain has TRBV24-1 and TRBJ2-1, with 8 bases that match TRBD2. This CDR3 has 16 amino acids. The germline V gene has CDR1 KGHDR and CDR2 SFDVKD. Trimming cost V 2 bases and J 8 bases; bases outside gene matches: 10. The CDR3 sequence: CATSDSHRGGPDEQFF. The DNA of the CDR3 is TGTGCCACCAGTGATTCCCACCGGGGGGGCCCGGATGAGCAGTTCTTC.

The chain combines TRBV10-2 with TRBJ2-7; TRBD1 aligns across 7 bases. Per the germline V gene, CDR1 is WSHSY and CDR2 is SAAADI. The CDR3 contains 15 residues. The junction had 12 bases not matched to a gene; V was cut back by 6 bases and J by 4 bases. As DNA, the CDR3 is TGCGCCAGCAGCCCCCTCCCGGGACAGAATTACGAGCAGTACTTC. It is translated as CASSPLPGQNYEQYF.

V gene TRBV15 combines with J gene TRBJ2-5, with 7 bases aligning to TRBD2. CDR1 LNHNV and CDR2 YYDKDF come from the germline V gene (reference sequence). Losses at the gene ends were 0 bases for V and 9 bases for J; bases not matched to a gene: 4. The CDR3 covers 13 residues. CDR3 amino acids: CATSRDSGGAQYF. CDR3 sequence (DNA): TGTGCCACCAGCAGAGATAGTGGGGGGGCCCAGTACTTC.

The rearrangement joins TRBV20-1 to TRBJ2-7, with 10 bases that match TRBD1. CDR3 length equals 13 residues. Looked up from germline, CDR1 is DFQATT and CDR2 is SNEGSKA (reference sequence). V lost 2 bases to trimming and J lost 5 bases; unmatched junction nucleotides: 3. The CDR3 nucleotides read TGCAGTGCTAGATGGGACAGGGGCCACGAGCAGTACTTC. The encoded protein is CSARWDRGHEQYF.

This clonotype has just one count. A read error may be the cause here, since a much bigger clone is one base away. This chain joins TRBV5-6 and TRBJ2-7; D not resolved. The germline V gene has CDR1 SGHDT and CDR2 YYEEEE. The CDR3 length is 14 residues. The CDR3 loop reads CASSLASSPYEQCF. CDR3 DNA sequence: TGTGCCAGCAGCTTGGCAAGTTCCCCCTACGAGCAGTGCTTC.

The chain is built from TRBV29-1 and TRBJ2-1; D is possibly TRBD1 (5 bases). The CDR3 is 15 residues long. V gave up 0 bases and J gave up 8 bases, with 17 bases separating them. Germline V CDR1 and CDR2: SQVTM, ANQGSEA. For the CDR3, the DNA is TGCAGCGTTGAAGATCGTAGGGCAGGGTCGGATGAGCAGTTCTTC. Translated: CSVEDRRAGSDEQFF.

V is TRBV7-4 and J is TRBJ2-7, with unresolved D. The length of the CDR3 is 11 residues. CDR1 and CDR2 from the germline V gene are SGHVT and SQSDAQ. V was cut by 5 bases and J by 7 bases, with 9 bases left in between. CDR3 loop: CASSQVGEQYF. CDR3 bases: TGTGCCAGCAGCCAAGTGGGTGAGCAGTACTTC.